Reported below is one T cell receptor (beta chain). The data originate from a study of blood T cell repertoires in COVID-19. The CDR3 is made up of 15 amino acids. The junction had 5 bases not matched to a gene; V was cut back by 5 bases and J by 0 bases. Germline CDR1 and CDR2: SGHTA and FQGNSA. The assay was immunoSEQ multiplex PCR, and TCRdb's table has in-frame clones only and misses some. The sample yields about 210,000 clones, approximately 86% seen once. The sequencing sample was made of PBMCs or T cells enriched from blood (not recorded which). The sequence derives from a woman aged 40-49 years with acute COVID-19. The rearrangement links TRBV7-2 to TRBJ2-3, with 7 positions matching TRBD2. CDR3 amino acids: CASSQSGTSTDTQYF. CDR3 sequence (DNA): TGTGCCAGCAGCCAAAGCGGGACTAGCACAGATACGCAGTATTTT.